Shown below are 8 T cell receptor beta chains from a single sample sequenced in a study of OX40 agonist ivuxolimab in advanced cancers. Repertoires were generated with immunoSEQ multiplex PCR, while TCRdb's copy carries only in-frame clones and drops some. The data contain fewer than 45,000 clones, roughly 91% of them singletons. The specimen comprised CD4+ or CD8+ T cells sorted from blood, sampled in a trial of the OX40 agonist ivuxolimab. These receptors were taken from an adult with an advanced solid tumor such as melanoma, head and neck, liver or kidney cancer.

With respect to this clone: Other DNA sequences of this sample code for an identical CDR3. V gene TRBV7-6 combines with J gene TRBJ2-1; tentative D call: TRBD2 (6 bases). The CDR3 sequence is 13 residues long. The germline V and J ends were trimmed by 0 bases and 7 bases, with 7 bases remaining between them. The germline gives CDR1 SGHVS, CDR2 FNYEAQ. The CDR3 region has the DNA TGTGCCAGCAGCTTAGCGCGGGGAAATGAGCAGTTCTTC. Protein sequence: CASSLARGNEQFF.

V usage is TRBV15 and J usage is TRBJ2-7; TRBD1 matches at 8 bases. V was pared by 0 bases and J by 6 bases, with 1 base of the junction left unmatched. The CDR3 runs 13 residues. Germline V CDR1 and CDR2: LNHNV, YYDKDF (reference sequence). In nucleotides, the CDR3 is TGTGCCACCAGCAGAGACAGGGGGCTCGAGCAGTACTTC. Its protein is CATSRDRGLEQYF.

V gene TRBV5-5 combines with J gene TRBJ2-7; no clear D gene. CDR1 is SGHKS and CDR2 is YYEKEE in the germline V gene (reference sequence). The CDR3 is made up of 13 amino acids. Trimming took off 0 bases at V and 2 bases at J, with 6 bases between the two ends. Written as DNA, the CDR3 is TGTGCCAGCAGCTTGGGCGGCACCTACGAGCAGTACTTC. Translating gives CASSLGGTYEQYF.

The CDR3 DNA follows: TGTGCCAGCAGTTTTTACTACGAGCAGTACTTC. Residues: CASSFYYEQYF. The rearrangement uses TRBV28 and TRBJ2-5; D is ambiguous. With the DNA end fitting TRBJ2-7 better, the J assignment may be wrong. Germline V gene sequence: CDR1 MDHEN, CDR2 SYDVKM. The CDR3 extends over 11 amino acids.

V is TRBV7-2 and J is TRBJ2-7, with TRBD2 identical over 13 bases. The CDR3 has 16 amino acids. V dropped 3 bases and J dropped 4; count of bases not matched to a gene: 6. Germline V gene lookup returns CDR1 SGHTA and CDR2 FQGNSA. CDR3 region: CASSFRTSGSIYEQYF. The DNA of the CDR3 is TGTGCCAGCAGCTTCCGGACTAGCGGGAGTATATACGAGCAGTACTTC.

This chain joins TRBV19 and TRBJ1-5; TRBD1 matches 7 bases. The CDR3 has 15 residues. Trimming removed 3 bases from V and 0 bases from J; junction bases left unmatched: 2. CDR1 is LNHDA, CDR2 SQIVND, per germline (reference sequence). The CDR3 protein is CASSMTGNSNQPQHF. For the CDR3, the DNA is TGTGCCAGTAGTATGACAGGGAATAGCAATCAGCCCCAGCATTTT.

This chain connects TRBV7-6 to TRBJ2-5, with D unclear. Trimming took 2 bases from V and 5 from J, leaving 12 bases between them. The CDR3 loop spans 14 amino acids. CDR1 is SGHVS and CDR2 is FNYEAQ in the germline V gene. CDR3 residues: CASSLTPGPETQYF. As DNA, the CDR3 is TGTGCCAGCAGCTTAACCCCGGGTCCGGAGACCCAGTACTTC.

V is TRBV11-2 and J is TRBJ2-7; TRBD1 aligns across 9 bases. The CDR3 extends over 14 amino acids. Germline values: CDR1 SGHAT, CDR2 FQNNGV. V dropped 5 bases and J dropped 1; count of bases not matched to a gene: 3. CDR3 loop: CASSTGTGSYEQYF. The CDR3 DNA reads TGTGCCAGCAGCACCGGGACAGGGTCCTACGAGCAGTACTTC. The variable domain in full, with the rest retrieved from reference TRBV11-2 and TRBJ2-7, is EAGVAQSPRYKIIEKRQSVAFWCNPISGHATLYWYQQILGQGPKLLIQFQNNGVVDDSQLPKDRFSAERLKGVDSTLKIQPAKLEDSAVYLCASSTGTGSYEQYFGPGTRLTVT.